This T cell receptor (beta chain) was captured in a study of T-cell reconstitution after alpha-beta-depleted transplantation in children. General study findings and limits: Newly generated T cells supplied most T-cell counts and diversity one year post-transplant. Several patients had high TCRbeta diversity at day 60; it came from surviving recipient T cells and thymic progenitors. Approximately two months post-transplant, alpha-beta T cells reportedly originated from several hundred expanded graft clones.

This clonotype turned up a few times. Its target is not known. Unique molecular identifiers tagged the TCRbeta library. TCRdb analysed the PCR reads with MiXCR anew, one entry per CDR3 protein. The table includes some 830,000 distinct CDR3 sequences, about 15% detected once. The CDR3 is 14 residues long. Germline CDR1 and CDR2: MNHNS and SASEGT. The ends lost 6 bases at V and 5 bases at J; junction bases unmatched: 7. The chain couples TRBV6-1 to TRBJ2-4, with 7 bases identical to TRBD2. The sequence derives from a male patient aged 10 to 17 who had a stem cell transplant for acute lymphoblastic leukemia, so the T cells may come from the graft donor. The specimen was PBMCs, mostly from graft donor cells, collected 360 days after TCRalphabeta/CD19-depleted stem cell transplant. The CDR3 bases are TGTGCCAGCAGGGACCTCCGGGGGGAAAACATTCAGTACTTC. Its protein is CASRDLRGENIQYF.